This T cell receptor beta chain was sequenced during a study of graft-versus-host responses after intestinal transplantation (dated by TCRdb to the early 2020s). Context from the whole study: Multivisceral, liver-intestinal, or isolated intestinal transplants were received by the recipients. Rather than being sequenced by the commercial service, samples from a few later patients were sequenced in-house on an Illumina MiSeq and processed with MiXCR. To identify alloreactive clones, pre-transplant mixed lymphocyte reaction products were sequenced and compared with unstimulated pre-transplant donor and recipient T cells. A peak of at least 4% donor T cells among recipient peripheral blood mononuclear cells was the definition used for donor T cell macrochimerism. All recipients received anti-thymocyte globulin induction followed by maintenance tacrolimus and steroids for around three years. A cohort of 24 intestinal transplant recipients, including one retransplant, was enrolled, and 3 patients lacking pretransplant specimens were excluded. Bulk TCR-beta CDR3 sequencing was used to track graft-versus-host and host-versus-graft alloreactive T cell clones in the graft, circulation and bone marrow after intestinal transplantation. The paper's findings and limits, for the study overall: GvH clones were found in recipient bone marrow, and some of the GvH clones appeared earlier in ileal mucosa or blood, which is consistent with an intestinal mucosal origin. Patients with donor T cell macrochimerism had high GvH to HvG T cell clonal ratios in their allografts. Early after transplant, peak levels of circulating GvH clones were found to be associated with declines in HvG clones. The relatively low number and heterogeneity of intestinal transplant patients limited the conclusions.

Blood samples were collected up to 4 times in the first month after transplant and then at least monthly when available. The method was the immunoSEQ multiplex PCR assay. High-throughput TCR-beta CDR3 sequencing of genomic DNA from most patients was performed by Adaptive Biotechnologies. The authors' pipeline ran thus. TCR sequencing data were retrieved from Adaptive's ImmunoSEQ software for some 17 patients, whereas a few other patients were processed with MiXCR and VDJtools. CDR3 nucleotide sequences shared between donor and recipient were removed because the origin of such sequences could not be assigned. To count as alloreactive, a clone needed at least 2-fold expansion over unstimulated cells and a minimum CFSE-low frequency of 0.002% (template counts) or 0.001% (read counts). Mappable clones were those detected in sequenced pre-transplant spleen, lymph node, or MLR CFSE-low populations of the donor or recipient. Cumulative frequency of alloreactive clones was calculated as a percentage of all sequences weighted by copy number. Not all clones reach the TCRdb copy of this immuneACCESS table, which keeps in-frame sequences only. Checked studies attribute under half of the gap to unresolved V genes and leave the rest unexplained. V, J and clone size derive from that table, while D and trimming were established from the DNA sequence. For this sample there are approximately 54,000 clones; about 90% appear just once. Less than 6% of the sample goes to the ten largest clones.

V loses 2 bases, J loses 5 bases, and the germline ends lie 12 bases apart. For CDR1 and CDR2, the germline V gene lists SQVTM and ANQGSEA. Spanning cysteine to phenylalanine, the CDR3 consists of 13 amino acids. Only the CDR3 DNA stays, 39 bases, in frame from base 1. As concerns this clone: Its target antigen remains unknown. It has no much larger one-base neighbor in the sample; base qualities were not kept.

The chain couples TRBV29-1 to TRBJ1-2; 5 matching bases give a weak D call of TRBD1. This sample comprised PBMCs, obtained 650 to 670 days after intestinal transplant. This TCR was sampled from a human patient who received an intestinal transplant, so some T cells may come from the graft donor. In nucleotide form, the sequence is TGCAGCGTTGAACCCAGGGCCTTTTATGGCTACACCTTC. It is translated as CSVEPRAFYGYTF.